This is a list of T cell receptor beta chains from one sample in a study of T cell responses to AZD1222 COVID-19 vaccine. Profiling relied on immunoSEQ multiplex PCR, and the TCRdb table lists in-frame clones only, not all of them. The data contain more than 85,000 clones, 85% to 90% of them singletons. The starting material was peripheral blood, obtained on day 0 of AZD1222 vaccination. These receptors were collected from an adult in good health. CDR3s include the opening cysteine and the closing phenylalanine or tryptophan. A D gene is named only where the DNA matches it firmly. The size field is filled for only some rows; it gives once, few, many or a size class.

clone_size	d_call	v_call	j_call	cdr3_nt	cdr3_aa
-	TRBD2	TRBV5-1	TRBJ2-2	TGCGCCAGCCTTCTCAATGCGGGAGCCAACACCGGGGAGCTGTTTTTT	CASLLNAGANTGELFF
-	-	TRBV5-1	TRBJ1-4	TGCGCCAGCCCCCTGTTTCTGCGGGGTCCGGGTGAAAAACTGTTTTTT	CASPLFLRGPGEKLFF
-	-	TRBV27	TRBJ2-5	TGTGCCAGCAGTTTATTCCCCCACCTGGGGACCCAGTACTTC	CASSLFPHLGTQYF
-	-	TRBV7-9	TRBJ1-1	TGTGCCAGCAGCTTTGGAGGAGTTAACACTGAAGCTTTCTTT	CASSFGGVNTEAFF
few	-	TRBV18	TRBJ1-2	TGTGCCAGCTCGCTTTCGGTTGAGGCGAACTATGGCTACACCTTC	CASSLSVEANYGYTF
-	-	TRBV20-1	TRBJ1-1	TGCAGTCGGGCTCAGGGCGCTGAAGCTTTCTTT	CSRAQGAEAFF
-	TRBD1	TRBV29-1	TRBJ2-2	TGCAGCGCCGTGGGACAGGGATTGAACACCGGGGAGCTGTTTTTT	CSAVGQGLNTGELFF
-	-	TRBV6-5	TRBJ1-6	TGTGCCAGCATCTCCGGGGTGAGACCCCTCCACTTT	CASISGVRPLHF
-	-	TRBV24-1	TRBJ2-3	TGTGCCACCAGTGCCCTGCGGGACTCTAGCACAGATACGCAGTATTTT	CATSALRDSSTDTQYF
-	TRBD1	TRBV6-7	TRBJ1-3	TGTGCCAGCAGTAGGACAGGGGAGGGAAACACCATATATTTT	CASSRTGEGNTIYF
-	-	TRBV13	TRBJ2-6	TGTGCCAGCAGCTTGGGAGAGGAACAAGGGGCCAACGTCCTGACTTTC	CASSLGEEQGANVLTF
once	-	TRBV4-1	TRBJ1-6	TGCGCCAGCAGCCAAGTAATAACGAATTCACCCCTCCACTTT	CASSQVITNSPLHF
-	TRBD2	TRBV3-1/TRBV3-2	TRBJ2-7	TGTGCCAGCAGCGCGAACCCGGGACTAGGGTACGAGCAGTACTTC	CASSANPGLGYEQYF
few	-	TRBV4-2	TRBJ1-5	TGTGCCAGCAGCCAAGAGGGGTCGGGGCGGCAGCCCCAGCATTTT	CASSQEGSGRQPQHF
-	-	TRBV2	TRBJ2-7	TGTGCCAGCAGTTCTGACACCCCCTACGAGCAGTACTTC	CASSSDTPYEQYF
-	TRBD2	TRBV5-1	TRBJ2-3	TGCGCCAGCAGCGGGACTAGCGGGGGAGCCACAGATACGCAGTATTTT	CASSGTSGGATDTQYF
-	-	TRBV28	TRBJ1-2	TGTGCCAGCAGTTTATCCCTCCCTAACTATGGCTACACCTTC	CASSLSLPNYGYTF
-	TRBD2	TRBV6-1	TRBJ2-7	TGTGCCAGCAGTGACAGGACTAGCGCCGCCCGCGCGAGGCAGTACTTC	CASSDRTSAARARQYF
-	TRBD2	TRBV7-8	TRBJ2-1	TGTGCCAGCAGCTTTCGGCGGACTAGCCCTCGGGTTGAGCAGTTCTTC	CASSFRRTSPRVEQFF
-	-	TRBV19	TRBJ2-5	TGTGCCAGTAGTACAGGGTCTGAGACCCAGTACTTC	CASSTGSETQYF
-	-	TRBV16	TRBJ1-5	TGTGCCAGCAGCCCCCGAGCGGGGCAGCCCCAGCATTTT	CASSPRAGQPQHF
-	TRBD1	TRBV7-2	TRBJ1-5	TGTGCCAGCAGCCCCCCCACGACAGGGGATCAGCCCCAGCATTTT	CASSPPTTGDQPQHF
-	-	TRBV11-3	TRBJ1-4	TGTGCCAGCAGCTTAGGTGAAGGCAGAGGGGTAAAACTGTTTTTT	CASSLGEGRGVKLFF
-	TRBD1	TRBV19	TRBJ1-2	TGTGCCAGTAGTCCTACTCTTACAGGGGCATTATACTATGGCTACACCTTC	CASSPTLTGALYYGYTF
-	TRBD1	TRBV2	TRBJ1-1	TGTGCCAGCAGACAACGGACAGGGAGAAACACTGAAGCTTTCTTT	CASRQRTGRNTEAFF
-	TRBD1	TRBV4-2	TRBJ1-4	TGTGCCAGCAGCCCCAGAATGACAGGGACCTGGGAAAAACTGTTTTTT	CASSPRMTGTWEKLFF
-	TRBD2	TRBV5-4	TRBJ2-3	TGTGCCAGCAGCCTTAGAGCGGGAGGCACAGATACGCAGTATTTT	CASSLRAGGTDTQYF
-	TRBD2	TRBV29-1	TRBJ2-7	TGCAGTACGGAGGGACTAGCGGGCCTCACCTACGAGCAGTACTTC	CSTEGLAGLTYEQYF
-	-	TRBV5-1	TRBJ1-2	TGCGCCAGCAGCTTTGACGTTATGGGTGGCTACACCTTC	CASSFDVMGGYTF
-	TRBD1	TRBV28	TRBJ2-7	TGTGCCAGCAGCCAGGGGGCGGTCTCCTACGAGCAGTACTTC	CASSQGAVSYEQYF
once	-	TRBV10-3	TRBJ1-2	TGTGCCATCAGTGAGCCGACAGGAGGAGGGCTCTATGGCTACACCTTC	CAISEPTGGGLYGYTF
-	TRBD2	TRBV13	TRBJ2-7	TGTGCCAGCAGCCTAGGACTAGCGGGATCTCAAGAGCAGTACTTC	CASSLGLAGSQEQYF
-	-	TRBV5-1	TRBJ2-5	TGCGCCAGCAGCTTGGCGGGAGTTCGAGGCCAAGAGACCCAGTACTTC	CASSLAGVRGQETQYF
-	-	TRBV7-9	TRBJ1-1	TGTGCCAGCAGCTCCCAGAGCGGGAACACTGAAGCTTTCTTT	CASSSQSGNTEAFF
-	-	TRBV7-8	TRBJ1-5	TGTGCCAGCAGCTTCGGTGCGGTCAATCAGCCCCAGCATTTT	CASSFGAVNQPQHF
-	-	TRBV5-5	TRBJ1-1	TGTGCCAGCAGCATGAACACTGAAGCTTTCTTT	CASSMNTEAFF
-	TRBD2	TRBV11-2	TRBJ2-1	TGTGCCAGCAGCTCGTTAAAACTAGCGGGAGGGCCCTATGAGCAGTTCTTC	CASSSLKLAGGPYEQFF
-	-	TRBV5-6	TRBJ1-5	TGTGCCAGCAGCTTATGGGGGGTTCAGCCCCAGCATTTT	CASSLWGVQPQHF
-	-	TRBV7-9	TRBJ1-2	TGTGCCAGCAGCTTAGGTACTAGGGGCGAGGCCTATGGCTACACCTTC	CASSLGTRGEAYGYTF
-	-	TRBV5-4	TRBJ2-7	TGTGCCAGCAGCACCCCAGGCTACGAGCAGTACTTC	CASSTPGYEQYF
-	-	TRBV6-5	TRBJ2-7	TGTGCCAGCAGACAACTGCAGGGGAGCTACGAGCAGTACTTC	CASRQLQGSYEQYF
once	-	TRBV6-5	TRBJ2-6	TGTGCCAGCAGGGAGCTTGACTCTGGGGCCAACGTCCTGACTTTC	CASRELDSGANVLTF
-	-	TRBV27	TRBJ1-5	TGTGCCAGCAGTTCCCAGGGGCCTGAGAGGCCCCAGCATTTT	CASSSQGPERPQHF
once	-	TRBV19	TRBJ2-1	TGTGCCAGTAGTAGGAGCGGTAGGGGTGAGCAGTTCTTC	CASSRSGRGEQFF
-	-	TRBV6-5	TRBJ2-3	TGTGCCAGCAGACTACAGGGAGCAGATACGCAGTATTTT	CASRLQGADTQYF
-	-	TRBV4-2	TRBJ2-1	TGTGCCAGCAGCCAAGAGGGCGGGACGGTGGACGTGGTCTTC	CASSQEGGTVDVVF
once	-	TRBV3-1/TRBV3-2	TRBJ1-5	TGTGCCAGCAGCTCGACAGCGGATCAGCCCCAGCATTTT	CASSSTADQPQHF
-	-	TRBV11-3	TRBJ2-3	TGTGCCAGCAGCACGAGACAGACCGGCACAGATACGCAGTATTTT	CASSTRQTGTDTQYF
-	-	TRBV5-1	TRBJ1-6	TGCGCCAGCAGTTCAATGGGGGCCAGGAACAATTCACCCCTCCACTTT	CASSSMGARNNSPLHF
-	-	TRBV12-3/TRBV12-4	TRBJ2-7	TGTGCCAGCAGCTCCAGACAGGACTTAGAGCAGTACTTC	CASSSRQDLEQYF
-	-	TRBV7-8	TRBJ2-6	TGTGCCAGCAGCAAACGCGCTACTCGGCCCTCTGGGGCCAACGTCCTGACTTTC	CASSKRATRPSGANVLTF
-	-	TRBV7-9	TRBJ1-5	TGTGCCAGCAGCCCCGAGGGGGGGGCGTATCAGCCCCAGCATTTT	CASSPEGGAYQPQHF
-	-	TRBV29-1	TRBJ1-4	TGCAGCGTTTACCTGGATGAAAAACTGTTTTTT	CSVYLDEKLFF
once	-	TRBV7-9	TRBJ1-1	TGTGCCAGCAGCTTCCCCCGTGAGTACACTGAAGCTTTCTTT	CASSFPREYTEAFF
-	TRBD2	TRBV4-2	TRBJ2-1	TGTGCCAGCAGCCAAGGCCGAATGGTGACCCAAGAGACTAGCGGGAGGGCCGGCTACAATGAGCAGTTCTTC	CASSQGRMVTQETSGRAGYNEQFF
-	TRBD1	TRBV2	TRBJ2-7	TGTGCCAGCAGTCCCCCGGGACAGGGATGGAGCGAGCAGTACTTC	CASSPPGQGWSEQYF
-	-	TRBV20-1	TRBJ1-1	TGCAGTGCTCCATTAAAGACTGAAGCTTTCTTT	CSAPLKTEAFF
-	TRBD1	TRBV27	TRBJ1-5	TGTGCCAGCAGCTCCCACGACAGGGGAGGTCAGCCCCAGCATTTT	CASSSHDRGGQPQHF
-	TRBD1	TRBV5-1	TRBJ2-2	TGCGCCAGAGACCTGAAGGGACAGGGAAAAGACGGGGAGCTGTTTTTT	CARDLKGQGKDGELFF